What follows is one T cell receptor beta chain and its context. This sample is part of a study of blood T cell repertoires in COVID-19. Turning to the study itself: Acute and convalescent COVID-19 specimens originated in the United States, Italy and Spain. PBMCs, B-cell-depleted T cells, or T cells provided the cDNA or gDNA that made up the material.

In terms of age and location, participants ranged from about 18 to 95 years and lived in about 25 US areas. The germline V gene encodes CDR1 LNHDA and CDR2 SQIVND (reference sequence). The V and J ends lost 8 bases and 7 bases respectively, with 12 bases between them. The CDR3 is 12 amino acids. In the authors' workflow: Amplified reference gene primers provided the basis for estimating nucleated cell counts. TCRdb keeps only in-frame clones here, not all; method: immunoSEQ multiplex PCR. The D gene and trimming were derived from the DNA, and the V and J assignments and clone size from that table. The sample holds approximately 450,000 clones, roughly 85% seen once.

The clonotype comes from a woman aged 18-29 years with acute COVID-19. The sequencing sample was made of PBMCs or T cells enriched from blood (not recorded which). The rearrangement joins TRBV19 to TRBJ1-3; no definite D call. In nucleotides, the CDR3 is TGTGCCAGTGCCAAACCAACTAACACCATATATTTT. Protein product: CASAKPTNTIYF.